This T cell receptor (beta chain) originates from a study of cytomegalovirus exposure and HLA in healthy donors. With 60 Vbeta and 13 Jbeta primers, the PCR was carried out. The data were produced by immunoSEQ multiplex PCR, yet TCRdb's version contains in-frame clones alone and is incomplete. This sample carries hundreds of thousands of clones, around four fifths of them seen once, and the ten largest clones take roughly 0.7%. In the case of this clone: Its cognate antigen is unknown.

Trimming took 2 bases from V and 0 from J, leaving 12 bases between them. This CDR3 comprises 16 residues. CDR1 KGHSH and CDR2 LQKENI come from the germline V gene. Study-level findings and limits: Most TCR sequences were rare, but some public TCRs occurred in many donors. Under in vitro conditions, a few CMV-associated chains were confirmed as specific for CMV antigens. In a later analysis, approximately 15,000 TCR beta sequences were associated with HLA alleles at 0.05 false discovery rate. Beyond CMV serostatus, there was no information to go on about immune exposure.

The chain has TRBV18 and TRBJ2-3, with D possibly being TRBD2 (5 bases). Material for sequencing was PBMCs. This TCR derives from a boy aged 2 to 9 in good health and CMV-seronegative. The CDR3 sequence is CASSPTRVPSTDTQYF. CDR3 sequence (DNA): TGTGCCAGCTCACCAACGCGGGTCCCTAGCACAGATACGCAGTATTTT.